This T cell receptor (beta chain) appears in the sequencing data of a study of tumor-infiltrating lymphocytes in primary liver carcinoma. Making TCR beta cDNA involved around 510 ng total RNA and a constant-region primer. Slightly modified ARM-PCR, run as three nested multiplex PCR rounds, produced the TCR beta libraries. For roughly 10 cycles apiece, the opening two PCR rounds ran with TRBV1-TRBV30 forward primers and a C-beta reverse primer. TCRdb recomputed calls from the multiplex PCR reads with MiXCR, one row per CDR3 protein. The sample lists more than 100,000 distinct CDR3 sequences; around 70% were seen once. Study-wide results and limits: Less overlap was seen in tumor-adjacent and tumor-blood pairs than in tumor region pairs. Blood trailed tumors significantly in top-250-clone fraction (p = 0.039).

With regard to this clonotype: The antigen remains unidentified.

Germline V gene sequence: CDR1 MNHNS, CDR2 SASEGT. Trimming took 2 bases from V and 5 from J; bases not matched to a gene: 14. There are 19 residues in the CDR3. Unsorted bulk tissue, about 17-33 mg of it, served as the source for co-extraction of RNA and DNA. The specimen was tumor-adjacent normal liver tissue. The chain links TRBV6-1 to TRBJ2-6; 8 nucleotides align to TRBD1. The clonotype comes from an older woman with primary liver carcinoma and hepatitis B virus infection. Here the CDR3 DNA reads TGTGCCAGCAGTGAAAATCTCGTCAGGGGGCTATCTTGGGCCAACGTCCTGACTTTC. Translated: CASSENLVRGLSWANVLTF.